Listed below are T cell receptor beta chains from one sample, sequenced in a study of CD4 T cells in relation to SARS-CoV-2 and coronaviruses. This table comes from immunoSEQ multiplex PCR, and its TCRdb copy is limited to in-frame clones, with some not included. Of tens of thousands of clones in the sample, 86% are singletons; the top ten hold around 1.5%. The sequenced sample was memory CD4+ T cells from PBMCs. These TCRs come from a human donor in good health. The CDR3 runs from the conserved cysteine through the conserved F or W. D genes are given only for firm matches. Size values are once, few and many counts, or a class for expanded clones, and some rows have none.

>.|TRBV18|TRBJ2-7|TRBD2
TGTGCCAGCTCACAAACCTCGGGACTAGCGAAACCCTACGAGCAGTACTTC
CASSQTSGLAKPYEQYF
>.|TRBV7-3|TRBJ2-6|TRBD2
TGTGCCAGCAGTTCCCTAGCGGGAGGGCGTGGGGCCAACGTCCTGACTTTC
CASSSLAGGRGANVLTF
>.|TRBV28|TRBJ1-5|TRBD1
TGTGCCAGCACCACTATGGGGACAGGGGATCAGCCCCAGCATTTT
CASTTMGTGDQPQHF
>.|TRBV28|TRBJ1-1|TRBD1
TGTGCCAGCAGCGACTATGACAGGGGAAGAACTGAAGCTTTCTTT
CASSDYDRGRTEAFF
>.|TRBV13|TRBJ2-1|TRBD2
TGTGCCAGCAGCTTAGGTAGCGGGAGCTACAATGAGCAGTTCTTC
CASSLGSGSYNEQFF
>.|TRBV10-3|TRBJ2-2|TRBD2
TGTGCCATCAGTGCGGGACTAGCGGGAAATACCGGGGAGCTGTTTTTT
CAISAGLAGNTGELFF
>.|TRBV2|TRBJ2-5|.
TGTGCCAGCAGCCCCGGTGAGAGGCGAGAGACCCAGTACTTC
CASSPGERRETQYF
>.|TRBV19|TRBJ2-1|.
TGTGCCAGTAGTAACCTAGGGGGTTACGAGCAGTTCTTC
CASSNLGGYEQFF
>.|TRBV2|TRBJ1-4|.
TGTGCCAGCAGTGGGACGCTTGCAACTAATGAAAAACTGTTTTTT
CASSGTLATNEKLFF
>.|TRBV5-1|TRBJ2-7|.
TGCGCCAGCAGCTTGGGGGGGGCCCCCTTCGAGCAGTACTTC
CASSLGGAPFEQYF
>once|TRBV5-6|TRBJ1-1|TRBD1
TGTGCCAGCAGCTTGAACAGGGGGATGAACACTGAAGCTTTCTTT
CASSLNRGMNTEAFF
>.|TRBV7-8|TRBJ2-6|.
TGTGCCAGCAGCCAGCAGGCAGGCATAGCTGGGGCCAACGTCCTGACTTTC
CASSQQAGIAGANVLTF
>.|TRBV10-1|TRBJ2-5|.
TGCGCCAGCAGGCCGATCCCCCGGGGCCCCCGGGAGACCCAGTACTTC
CASRPIPRGPRETQYF
>few|TRBV3-1/TRBV3-2|TRBJ1-3|.
TGTGCCAGCAGCCAAGAGGCGGTCTCTGGAAACACCATATATTTT
CASSQEAVSGNTIYF
>.|TRBV5-1|TRBJ2-7|TRBD1
TGCGCCAGCAGCTCGACCGGGACAGGGGGATACGAGCAGTACTTC
CASSSTGTGGYEQYF
>.|TRBV2|TRBJ2-7|.
TGTGCCAGCGCCTTGGGTGAGGGATACGAGCAGTACTTC
CASALGEGYEQYF
>.|TRBV7-2|TRBJ2-5|.
TGTGCCAGCAGCTTGGGGGTACAAGAGACCCAGTACTTC
CASSLGVQETQYF
>once|TRBV7-9|TRBJ2-5|.
TGTGCCAGCAGCTTAGTGGGGGCGGCAGGGACGTACTTC
CASSLVGAAGTYF
>.|TRBV7-3|TRBJ2-1|.
TGTGCCAGCAGCTCCTCGAAGCGGAAGAGCTCCTACAATGAGCAGTTCTTC
CASSSSKRKSSYNEQFF
>.|TRBV6-6|TRBJ2-3|TRBD2
TGTGCCAGCAGTCGCCCCATTGTAGCGGGAGTTTCAGATACGCAGTATTTT
CASSRPIVAGVSDTQYF
>once|TRBV10-1|TRBJ1-2|.
TGCGCCAGCAGCCCCGAGAGGGCATCTGGCTACACCTTC
CASSPERASGYTF
>.|TRBV18|TRBJ2-5|TRBD1
TGTGCCAGCTCACCGACAGGGCCCCAAGAGACCCAGTACTTC
CASSPTGPQETQYF
>.|TRBV3-1/TRBV3-2|TRBJ2-7|.
TGTGCCAGCAGCCATACTGATGCCTACGAGCAGTACTTC
CASSHTDAYEQYF
>.|TRBV5-1|TRBJ2-1|.
TGCGCCAGCAGCTTGGATGAAAGCTCCTACAATGAGCAGTTCTTC
CASSLDESSYNEQFF
>.|TRBV28|TRBJ1-4|.
TGTGCCAGCAGTTTCACCCACGGGGGGCCTAATGAAAAACTGTTTTTT
CASSFTHGGPNEKLFF
>once|TRBV27|TRBJ2-6|.
TGTGCCAGCAGTTTCCTCTCTGGGGCCAACGTCCTGACTTTC
CASSFLSGANVLTF